This TCR beta chain was identified in a study of cytomegalovirus exposure and HLA in healthy donors. Study observations and caveats: Both high specificity and high sensitivity reportedly marked the classifier's diagnosis of cytomegalovirus status. TCR beta V- and J-gene trimming, according to a later analysis, was linked to a missense DCLRE1C variant.

Trimming left V 0 bases short and J 7 bases short, with 13 bases between. The CDR3 covers 14 residues. Germline CDR1 and CDR2: MGHRA and YSYEKL. In regard to this clone: Its specificity is not known.

PCR used 60 Vbeta primers and 13 Jbeta primers. Authors' methods: A later analysis counted 65 million to 90 million unique TCR beta chains, around 10 million shared. Some clones are missing from TCRdb's copy, which holds only in-frame ones; the method was immunoSEQ multiplex PCR. Clonal size and the V and J genes are those of that table, whereas D and trimming came from the DNA. Of more than 80,000 clones listed, 75% were seen once; the top ten hold 2.5% to 3%. The genes are TRBV4-1 and TRBJ2-7; D is perhaps TRBD1 (6 bases). The sample taken for sequencing was PBMCs. The clonotype originates from a male donor in good health and CMV-seropositive. CDR3 loop: CASSQDLGAWEQYF. CDR3 bases: TGCGCCAGCAGCCAAGATCTGGGGGCGTGGGAGCAGTACTTC.